This T cell receptor beta chain is from a study of blood T cell repertoires in COVID-19. Study as a whole: The United States, Italy and Spain provided the acute and convalescent COVID-19 samples.

Only in-frame clones appear in the TCRdb table, and some are missing; sequencing was by immunoSEQ multiplex PCR. The sample shows 140,000 to 150,000 clones, around four fifths of them seen only once. Trimming took 2 bases from V and 4 from J; bases not matched to a gene: 5. This CDR3 comprises 16 residues. The V gene's germline CDR1 is MDHEN and CDR2 SYDVKM. The clonotype originates from a woman aged 40 to 49 with active or convalescent COVID-19. Sequenced: peripheral blood. This chain connects TRBV28 to TRBJ1-2, with TRBD1 matching over 12 bases. DNA of the CDR3: TGTGCCAGCAGTTTACCCGGGACAGGGGGCACCTATGGCTACACCTTC. Protein sequence: CASSLPGTGGTYGYTF.